This record covers a single T cell receptor (beta chain). Its specificity is not known. The data were taken from a study of T-cell memory formation after mild COVID-19. Turning to the study itself: Among the donors, TCR clusters were largely specific to each donor.

TCRdb ran MiXCR on the 5' RACE reads and lists one entry per CDR3 protein. The sample holds about 400,000 distinct CDR3 sequences, 15% to 20% seen once. Trimming removed 3 bases at V and 2 bases at J, with 16 bases between. In germline, CDR1 is SGHVS, CDR2 FQNEAQ. This CDR3 comprises 16 residues. Broader study findings: For contracting clones, CD4+ ones sat mainly in CM and EM, CD8+ in EMRA.

The sequence was collected from a man in his late teens or twenties who had mild COVID-19 (a few samples of this study predate the infection). Cell type and time point are not known. This chain joins TRBV7-8 and TRBJ1-2; no clear D. Sequencing input: PBMCs or a T cell subset sorted from them (not recorded which). CDR3 amino acids: CASSFRVQIKNYGYTF. The CDR3 DNA reads as TGTGCCAGCAGCTTTAGGGTGCAGATAAAGAACTATGGCTACACCTTC.